This TCR beta chain was sequenced in a study of CXCR3-negative and CXCR3-positive naive CD8 T cells. Study-wide background: Across all libraries, TRB reads numbered about 135 million, with about 1.5 +/- 0.3 million in each library. Findings and limits, study-wide: In CXCR3-positive naive cells, the TRB CDR3s were more hydrophobic than in CXCR3-negative naive cells.

On this clonotype itself: Its antigen is as yet unknown.

Definition of naive CD8+ T cells rested on a CD45RO-CCR7+CD27+CD95- profile. This CDR3 is built from 16 residues. Germline V gives CDR1 SGHVS, CDR2 FQNEAQ. TRB cDNA libraries were made by UMI-labeled 5' RACE. Reprocessing the 5' RACE reads, TCRdb reports a single entry for every CDR3 protein and omits DNA. Its clone listing holds under 70,000 distinct CDR3 sequences. The TCR comes from a human donor in good health. Some clones in this sample may be carry-over from other donors' samples. Sequencing was performed on naive CXCR3+ CD8+ T cells from blood. Subset indicated: CD45RO-CCR7+CD27+CD95- naive CD8+ T cells expressing CXCR3 (TNR3+). The V call is TRBV7-8, the J call TRBJ2-2; the D gene TCRdb calls, TRBD1, cannot be checked with no DNA. CDR3 in amino acids: CASSFGQGEGAGELFF. Complete variable domain (other parts from reference TRBV7-8 and TRBJ2-2): GAGVSQSPRYKVAKRGQDVALRCDPISGHVSLFWYQQALGQGPEFLTYFQNEAQLDKSGLPSDRFFAERPEGSVSTLKIQRTQQEDSAVYLCASSFGQGEGAGELFFGEGSRLTVL.